This TCR beta chain was obtained from a study of T cell responses to AZD1222 COVID-19 vaccine. Doses given second, at about 4 or about 12 weeks, were pooled. Germline V gives CDR1 SGHTA, CDR2 FQGNSA. The V gene lost 4 bases and the J gene lost 0 bases, with 11 bases spanning the gap. The CDR3 is 15 amino acids. TCRdb keeps only in-frame clones here, not all; method: immunoSEQ multiplex PCR. The sample contains just over 150,000 clones, approximately 90% of which appear only once. This clone was detected once. The sequences come from peripheral blood, collected 28 days after the second AZD1222 dose. This chain links TRBV7-2 with TRBJ2-3; D gene ambiguous. This clonotype was sampled from an adult who received the AZD1222 COVID-19 vaccine. The CDR3 sequence: CASSSQETSTDTQYF. CDR3 nucleotide sequence: TGTGCCAGCAGCTCGCAGGAGACTAGCACAGATACGCAGTATTTT. Using reference TRBV7-2 and TRBJ2-3 for the parts outside the CDR3, the full variable domain is GAGVSQSPSNKVTEKGKDVELRCDPISGHTALYWYRQSLGQGLEFLIYFQGNSAPDKSGLPSDRFSAERTGGSVSTLTIQRTQQEDSAVYLCASSSQETSTDTQYFGPGTRLTVL.